This TCR beta chain comes out of a study of graft-versus-host responses after intestinal transplantation. Clones were read by immunoSEQ multiplex PCR, and TCRdb kept only the in-frame ones, dropping some. The sample lists roughly 100,000 clones; more than 85% were seen once. On this clone itself: The antigen is undetermined.

The CDR3 length is 15 residues. Germline CDR1 SGDLS, CDR2 YYNGEE. Trimming took 3 bases from V and 8 from J; bases not matched to a gene: 9. The rearrangement joins TRBV9 to TRBJ2-2, with TRBD1 matching over 8 bases. This specimen was unstimulated CD4+ T cells sorted from spleen or lymph node cells, taken before intestinal transplant. This TCR came from a human donor who received an intestinal transplant. The CDR3 bases are TGTGCCAGCAGCGCCCAAGGCAGGGGGCAAGGGGAGCTGTTTTTT. Its protein product is CASSAQGRGQGELFF.